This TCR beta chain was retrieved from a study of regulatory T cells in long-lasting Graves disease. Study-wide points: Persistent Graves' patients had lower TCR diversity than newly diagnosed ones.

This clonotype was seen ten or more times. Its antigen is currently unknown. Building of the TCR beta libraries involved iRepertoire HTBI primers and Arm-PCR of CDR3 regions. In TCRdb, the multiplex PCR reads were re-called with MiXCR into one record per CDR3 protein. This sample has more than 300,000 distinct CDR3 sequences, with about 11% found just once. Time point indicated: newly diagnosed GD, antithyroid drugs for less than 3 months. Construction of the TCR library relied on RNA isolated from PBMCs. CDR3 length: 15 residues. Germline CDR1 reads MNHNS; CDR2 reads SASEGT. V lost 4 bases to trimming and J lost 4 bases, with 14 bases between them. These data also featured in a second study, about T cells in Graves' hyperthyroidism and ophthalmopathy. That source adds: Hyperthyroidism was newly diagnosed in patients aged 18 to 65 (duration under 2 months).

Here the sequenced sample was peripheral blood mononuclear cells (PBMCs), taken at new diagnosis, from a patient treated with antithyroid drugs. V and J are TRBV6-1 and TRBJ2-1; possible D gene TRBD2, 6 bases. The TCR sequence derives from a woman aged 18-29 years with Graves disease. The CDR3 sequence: CASSALGGKYNEQFF. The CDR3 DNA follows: TGTGCCAGCAGTGCCCTCGGAGGGAAGTACAATGAGCAGTTCTTC.